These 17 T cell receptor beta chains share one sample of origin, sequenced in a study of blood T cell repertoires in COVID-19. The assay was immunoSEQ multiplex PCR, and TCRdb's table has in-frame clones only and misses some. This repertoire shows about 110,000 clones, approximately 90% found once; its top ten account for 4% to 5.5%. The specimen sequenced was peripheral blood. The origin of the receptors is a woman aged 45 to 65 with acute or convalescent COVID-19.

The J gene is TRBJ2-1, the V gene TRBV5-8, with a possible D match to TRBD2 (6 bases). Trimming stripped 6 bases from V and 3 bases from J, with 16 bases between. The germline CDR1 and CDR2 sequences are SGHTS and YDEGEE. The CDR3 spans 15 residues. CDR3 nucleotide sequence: TGTGCCAGCAAATTTACGACTAGTATCTACAATGAGCAGTTCTTC. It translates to CASKFTTSIYNEQFF.

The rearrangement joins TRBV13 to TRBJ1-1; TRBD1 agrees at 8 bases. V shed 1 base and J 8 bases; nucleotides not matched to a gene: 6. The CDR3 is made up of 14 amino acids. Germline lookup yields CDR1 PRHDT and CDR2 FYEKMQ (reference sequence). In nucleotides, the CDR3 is TGTGCCAGCAGCTTAGTCAACCGGGACAGGGAAGCTTTCTTT. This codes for CASSLVNRDREAFF.

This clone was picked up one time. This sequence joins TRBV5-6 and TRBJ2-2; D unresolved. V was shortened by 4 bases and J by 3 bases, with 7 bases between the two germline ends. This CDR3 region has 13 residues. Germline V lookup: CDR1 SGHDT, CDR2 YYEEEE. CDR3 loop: CASSGPDTGELFF. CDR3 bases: TGTGCCAGCAGCGGTCCGGACACCGGGGAGCTGTTTTTT.

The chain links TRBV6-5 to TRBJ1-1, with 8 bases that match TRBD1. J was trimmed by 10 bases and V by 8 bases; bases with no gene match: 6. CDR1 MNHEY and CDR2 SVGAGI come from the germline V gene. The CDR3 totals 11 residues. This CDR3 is CASSSGTGAFF. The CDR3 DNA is TGTGCCAGCTCTTCGGGGACAGGAGCTTTCTTT.

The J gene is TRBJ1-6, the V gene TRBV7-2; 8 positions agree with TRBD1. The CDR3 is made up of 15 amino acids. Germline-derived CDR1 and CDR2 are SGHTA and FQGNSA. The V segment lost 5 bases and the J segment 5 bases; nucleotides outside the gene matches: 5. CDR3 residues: CASSPWTGNNSPLHF. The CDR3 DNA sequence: TGTGCCAGCAGCCCATGGACAGGGAATAATTCACCCCTCCACTTT.

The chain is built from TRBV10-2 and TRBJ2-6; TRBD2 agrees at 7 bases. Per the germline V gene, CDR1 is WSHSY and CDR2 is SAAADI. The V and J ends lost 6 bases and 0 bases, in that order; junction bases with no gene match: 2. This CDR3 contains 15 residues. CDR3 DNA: TGCGCCAGCAGGGCGGGAGTCTCTGGGGCCAACGTCCTGACTTTC. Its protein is CASRAGVSGANVLTF.

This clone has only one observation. The CDR3 bases are TGTGCCAGCAGCCCGGACACTCGAAGGGTTGCCTATAATTCACCCCTCCACTTT. Protein: CASSPDTRRVAYNSPLHF. The V call is TRBV27, the J call TRBJ1-6; maybe TRBD1 (5 bases). V was pared by 6 bases and J by 2 bases, with 20 bases between. Germline CDR1 is MNHEY and CDR2 is SMNVEV (reference sequence). The CDR3 covers 18 residues.

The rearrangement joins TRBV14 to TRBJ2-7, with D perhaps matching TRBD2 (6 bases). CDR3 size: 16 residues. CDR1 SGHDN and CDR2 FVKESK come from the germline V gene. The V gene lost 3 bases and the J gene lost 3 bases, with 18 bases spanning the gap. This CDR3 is CASSQVGGVEFYEQYF. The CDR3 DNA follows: TGTGCCAGCAGCCAGGTGGGGGGAGTGGAGTTCTACGAGCAGTACTTC.

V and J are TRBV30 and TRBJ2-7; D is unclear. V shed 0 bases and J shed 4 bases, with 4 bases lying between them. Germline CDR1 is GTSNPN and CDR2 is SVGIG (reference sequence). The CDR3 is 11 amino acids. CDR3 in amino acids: CAWSVTYEQYF. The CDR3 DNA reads TGTGCCTGGAGTGTTACATACGAGCAGTACTTC.

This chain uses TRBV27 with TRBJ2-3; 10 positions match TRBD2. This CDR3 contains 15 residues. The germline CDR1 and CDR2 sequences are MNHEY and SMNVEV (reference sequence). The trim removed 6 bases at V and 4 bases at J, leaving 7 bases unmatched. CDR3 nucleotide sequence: TGTGCCAGCAGCAGAAGCGGGAGGGGTGCAGATACGCAGTATTTT. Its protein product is CASSRSGRGADTQYF.

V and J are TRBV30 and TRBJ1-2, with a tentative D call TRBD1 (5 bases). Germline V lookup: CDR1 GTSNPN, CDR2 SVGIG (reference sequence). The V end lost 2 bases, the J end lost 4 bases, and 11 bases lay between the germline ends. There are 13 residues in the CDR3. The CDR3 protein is CAWSPGWGYGYTF. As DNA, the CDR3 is TGTGCCTGGAGTCCAGGGTGGGGCTATGGCTACACCTTC.

CDR3 DNA: TGTGCCAGCAGCTTAGCCGGGTCTAACACCGGGGAGCTGTTTTTT. Residues: CASSLAGSNTGELFF. The chain carries TRBV7-9 and TRBJ2-2; no clear D gene. This CDR3 is 15 amino acids long. Trimming left V 0 bases short and J 2 bases short, with 7 bases between. In germline, CDR1 is SEHNR, CDR2 FQNEAQ (reference sequence). The whole variable domain, remainder taken from reference TRBV7-9 and TRBJ2-2, is DTGVSQNPRHKITKRGQNVTFRCDPISEHNRLYWYRQTLGQGPEFLTYFQNEAQLEKSRLLSDRFSAERPKGSFSTLEIQRTEQGDSAMYLCASSLAGSNTGELFFGEGSRLTVL.

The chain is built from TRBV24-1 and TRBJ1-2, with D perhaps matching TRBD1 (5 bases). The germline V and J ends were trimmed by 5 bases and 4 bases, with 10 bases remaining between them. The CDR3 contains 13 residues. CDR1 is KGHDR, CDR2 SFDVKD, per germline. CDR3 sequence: CATSAGPGYGYTF. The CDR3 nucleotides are TGTGCCACCAGTGCAGGGCCGGGCTATGGCTACACCTTC.

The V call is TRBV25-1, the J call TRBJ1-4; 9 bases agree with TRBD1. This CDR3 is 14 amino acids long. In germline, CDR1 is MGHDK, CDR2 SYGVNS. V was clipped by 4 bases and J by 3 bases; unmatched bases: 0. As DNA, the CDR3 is TGTGCCAGCAGTGGACAGGGGGCTAATGAAAAACTGTTTTTT. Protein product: CASSGQGANEKLFF.

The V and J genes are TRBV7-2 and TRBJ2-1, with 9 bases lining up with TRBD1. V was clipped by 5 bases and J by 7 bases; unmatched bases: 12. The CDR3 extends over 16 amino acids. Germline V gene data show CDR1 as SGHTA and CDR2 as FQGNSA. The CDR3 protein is CASSVDSGTGKNEQFF. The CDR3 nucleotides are TGTGCCAGCAGCGTAGACTCGGGGACAGGGAAGAATGAGCAGTTCTTC.

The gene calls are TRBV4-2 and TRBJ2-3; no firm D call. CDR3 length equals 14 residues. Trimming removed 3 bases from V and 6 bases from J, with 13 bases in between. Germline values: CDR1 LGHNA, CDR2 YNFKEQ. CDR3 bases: TGTGCCAGCAGCCACGCGACATTCCCTGATACGCAGTATTTT. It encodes CASSHATFPDTQYF.

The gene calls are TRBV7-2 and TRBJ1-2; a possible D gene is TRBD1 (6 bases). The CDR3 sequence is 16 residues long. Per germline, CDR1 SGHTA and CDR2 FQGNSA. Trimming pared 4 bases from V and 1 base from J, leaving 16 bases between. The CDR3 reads CASSSHPTRGNYGYTF. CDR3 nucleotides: TGTGCCAGCAGCTCCCACCCGACCAGGGGTAACTATGGCTACACCTTC.